This T cell receptor beta chain was identified in a study of cytomegalovirus exposure and HLA in healthy donors. Study outcomes and limitations: Some V segments (TRBV6-2 and TRBV6-3 among them) were excluded as indistinguishable. Among the most significant clusters, several appeared linked to common viral pathogens in a later analysis. Follow-up analysis later connected one missense variant in DCLRE1C with trimming of TCR beta V- and J-genes. In a later analysis, a genetic analysis reported fewer productive-TCR N-insertions in an Asian-associated ancestry cluster than the cohort average.

Researchers ran the PCR with 60 Vbeta and 13 Jbeta primers. The data were produced by immunoSEQ multiplex PCR, yet TCRdb's version contains in-frame clones alone and is incomplete. Seen here are some 130,000 clones, approximately 9% observed once, and the top ten hold about 6.7%. Remarks on this clone: As yet, its antigen is unknown.

Germline assignment: CDR1 SGHRS and CDR2 YFSETQ. The CDR3 is made up of 15 amino acids. V lost 1 base and J lost 4; bases outside the gene matches: 7. The sequenced material came from PBMCs. J is TRBJ1-2 and V is TRBV5-1; TRBD1 agrees at 7 bases. This sequence was found in a middle-aged woman in good health and CMV-seropositive. CDR3 nucleotide sequence: TGCGCCAGCAGCTTGACAGGGGCCTATGGCTATGGCTACACCTTC. As protein: CASSLTGAYGYGYTF.